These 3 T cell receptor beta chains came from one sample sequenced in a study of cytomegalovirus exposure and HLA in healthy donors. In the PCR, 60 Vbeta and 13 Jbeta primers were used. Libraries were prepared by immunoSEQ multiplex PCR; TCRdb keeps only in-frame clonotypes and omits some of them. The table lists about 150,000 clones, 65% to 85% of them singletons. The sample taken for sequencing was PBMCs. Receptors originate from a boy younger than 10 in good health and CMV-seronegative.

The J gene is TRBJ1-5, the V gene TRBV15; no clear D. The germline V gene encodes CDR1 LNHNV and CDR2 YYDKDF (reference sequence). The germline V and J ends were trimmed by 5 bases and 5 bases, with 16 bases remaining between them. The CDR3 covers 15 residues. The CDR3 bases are TGTGCCACCAGCTTTCAGAATGAGGCAGATCAGCCCCAGCATTTT. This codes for CATSFQNEADQPQHF.

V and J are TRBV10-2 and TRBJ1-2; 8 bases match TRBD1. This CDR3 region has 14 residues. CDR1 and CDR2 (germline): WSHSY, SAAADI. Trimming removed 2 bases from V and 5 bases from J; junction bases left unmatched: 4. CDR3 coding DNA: TGCGCCAGCAGTGAGCCGGACAGGGTGTATGGCTACACCTTC. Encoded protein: CASSEPDRVYGYTF.

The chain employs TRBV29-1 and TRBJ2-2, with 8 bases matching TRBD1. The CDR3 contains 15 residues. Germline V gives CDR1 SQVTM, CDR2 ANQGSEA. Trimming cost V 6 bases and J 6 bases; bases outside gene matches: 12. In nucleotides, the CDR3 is TGCAGCGTATTAGACAGGGGTAGATCGGCCGGGGAGCTGTTTTTT. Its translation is CSVLDRGRSAGELFF.